The clone carrying this TCR beta chain showed up just a few times. The CDR3 is 11 amino acids. Germline V gives CDR1 SGHTA, CDR2 FQGNSA. Original analysis: Nucleated cell number was recorded as an estimate derived from reference gene primer amplification. Produced via immunoSEQ multiplex PCR; TCRdb's table is partial and in-frame only. V, J and clone size are taken as reported in that table, and D and trimming were inferred from the DNA itself. Here the sample spans 120,000 or so clones, approximately 87% being singletons. These data are taken from a study of blood T cell repertoires in COVID-19. Across the study: Sites in the United States, Italy and Spain provided acute and convalescent COVID-19 samples. The cDNA or gDNA used as material had been derived from T cells, B-cell-depleted T cells, or PBMCs.

The chain carries TRBV7-2 and TRBJ2-1; the D is unclear. What was sequenced was peripheral blood. This TCR derives from a man in his 70s who had recovered from COVID-19. The CDR3 here is CVSRSYNEQFF. CDR3 nucleotides: TGTGTCAGTCGGTCCTACAATGAGCAGTTCTTC.